This T cell receptor (beta chain) was retrieved from a study of lymphopenia after photon versus proton radiotherapy. General study points: Survival link was tested only in deceased patients; proton benefit remains a possibility.

Assay: immunoSEQ multiplex PCR; the TCRdb copy retains only in-frame clones and omits some. The sample records about 40,000 clones, more than 70% being singletons. The CDR3 has 12 amino acids. From germline, CDR1 is MNHEY and CDR2 SMNVEV (reference sequence). Between the trimmed V and J ends, which lost 6 bases and 6 bases, there was a span of 8 bases. A remark on this clone: No antigen is known for it.

The J gene is TRBJ2-2, the V gene TRBV27; D is tentatively TRBD1 or TRBD2 (5 bases each). The specimen was peripheral blood, collected from a patient treated with proton-based radiotherapy. The clonotype originates from a woman between 70 and 85 years old with pancreatic cancer. Some clones in this sample may be carry-over from other donors' samples. CDR3 coding DNA: TGTGCCAGCAGATGGGGGTCCGGGGAGCTGTTTTTT. Translation: CASRWGSGELFF.